A selection of T cell receptor beta chains follows, all from one sample in a study of glioma-infiltrating T cells after dendritic cell vaccination. Clones were read by immunoSEQ multiplex PCR, and TCRdb kept only the in-frame ones, dropping some. The table has 50,000 to 55,000 clones, about 91% seen once. The specimen comprised blood, sampled after dendritic cell vaccination. These receptors all come from a human donor with glioblastoma. The CDR3 runs from the conserved cysteine through the conserved F or W. D genes are given only for firm matches. The size of a clone is reported for some rows only, either as once, few or many, or as a class for expanded clones.

>TRBJ1-2|TRBV7-8|.|.
CASSLVGGNYGYTF
TGTGCCAGCAGCTTAGTTGGCGGAAACTATGGCTACACCTTC
>TRBJ1-6|TRBV5-4|.|.
CASSLEGWSPLHF
TGTGCCAGCAGCTTGGAGGGGTGGTCACCCCTCCACTTT
>TRBJ2-1|TRBV7-3|once|.
CASSRGSNLLNEQFF
TGTGCCAGCAGCAGGGGTAGTAACCTCCTCAATGAGCAGTTCTTC
>TRBJ2-7|TRBV28|.|TRBD2
CASSQGLADYEQYF
TGTGCCAGCAGCCAGGGACTAGCGGACTACGAGCAGTACTTC
>TRBJ1-5|TRBV27|.|.
CASSSLESNQPQHF
TGTGCCAGCAGTTCCTTAGAGAGCAATCAGCCCCAGCATTTT
>TRBJ2-1|TRBV14|.|.
CASSQVGGGRYNEQFF
TGTGCCAGCAGCCAAGTAGGCGGAGGGAGGTACAATGAGCAGTTCTTC
>TRBJ2-1|TRBV5-6|.|.
CASSRLGPELSNEQFF
TGTGCCAGCAGCCGCCTGGGCCCCGAGTTATCAAATGAGCAGTTCTTC
>TRBJ2-1|TRBV7-2|.|.
CASSPRAQTRNEQFF
TGTGCCAGCAGCCCCAGGGCTCAAACCCGGAATGAGCAGTTCTTC
>TRBJ1-2|TRBV23-1|.|TRBD1
CASSQSTGGADYGYTF
TGCGCCAGCAGTCAATCCACAGGGGGCGCGGACTATGGCTACACCTTC
>TRBJ2-2|TRBV2|.|TRBD1
CASSGTGANTGELFF
TGTGCCAGCAGCGGGACAGGGGCGAACACCGGGGAGCTGTTTTTT
>TRBJ2-1|TRBV7-3|.|.
CASSSVRDAEQFF
TGTGCCAGCAGCTCGGTACGGGATGCTGAGCAGTTCTTC
>TRBJ1-1|TRBV13|.|.
CASSLVGLNTEAFF
TGTGCCAGCAGCTTGGTCGGTTTGAACACTGAAGCTTTCTTT
>TRBJ2-5|TRBV10-2|.|.
CASSPGGSGETQYF
TGCGCCAGCAGCCCAGGGGGTAGCGGTGAGACCCAGTACTTC
>TRBJ2-5|TRBV28|.|.
CASSLAGSTETQYF
TGTGCCAGCAGTCTGGCGGGATCCACAGAGACCCAGTACTTC
>TRBJ2-1|TRBV7-6|.|.
CASSLGSSDYNEQFF
TGTGCCAGCAGCTTAGGTTCAAGCGATTACAATGAGCAGTTCTTC
>TRBJ2-2|TRBV7-7|.|TRBD2
CASSLAGAGGELFF
TGTGCTAGCAGCTTAGCGGGAGCGGGCGGGGAGCTGTTTTTT
>TRBJ1-1|TRBV27|.|TRBD1
CASSLGAQGDAFF
TGTGCCAGCAGTTTAGGTGCCCAGGGGGATGCTTTCTTT
>TRBJ1-2|TRBV2|.|.
CASSEPESYGYTF
TGTGCCAGCAGTGAACCGGAGAGCTATGGCTACACCTTC
>TRBJ2-3|TRBV11-1|.|.
CASSLLLQGSDTQYF
TGTGCCAGCAGCTTACTCCTTCAGGGTTCAGATACGCAGTATTTT
>TRBJ1-2|TRBV19|.|.
CASSIQGIYGYTF
TGTGCCAGTAGTATACAGGGAATCTATGGCTACACCTTC
>TRBJ1-1|TRBV15|.|.
CATSRPLGGTEAFF
TGTGCCACCAGCAGACCCCTAGGGGGCACTGAAGCTTTCTTT
>TRBJ2-2|TRBV25-1|.|TRBD1
CASSGNRGWAGELFF
TGTGCCAGCAGTGGGAACAGGGGGTGGGCCGGGGAGCTGTTTTTT
>TRBJ2-1|TRBV27|.|TRBD1
CASSLTGTGVRGEQFF
TGTGCCAGCAGTTTAACCGGGACAGGGGTCCGGGGAGAGCAGTTCTTC
>TRBJ2-7|TRBV19|.|TRBD1
CASSGTGFGYEQYF
TGTGCCAGTAGTGGGACAGGGTTCGGCTACGAGCAGTACTTC
>TRBJ1-5|TRBV21-1|.|.
CASSPVVEGEKYQPQHF
TGTGCCAGCAGCCCGGTGGTCGAGGGCGAAAAATATCAGCCCCAGCATTTT
>TRBJ1-1|TRBV4-2|.|.
CASSQSAGGAGTEAFF
TGTGCCAGCAGCCAATCGGCTGGAGGTGCGGGCACTGAAGCTTTCTTT
>TRBJ1-2|TRBV7-2|.|TRBD1
CASSPGQVYGYTF
TGTGCCAGCAGCCCGGGACAGGTTTATGGCTACACCTTC
>TRBJ2-7|TRBV2|few|.
CASSTWGGGEQYF
TGTGCCAGCAGTACCTGGGGAGGGGGCGAGCAGTACTTC
>TRBJ2-7|TRBV18|.|TRBD1
CASSPAGQGGQYF
TGTGCCAGCTCACCTGCCGGACAGGGAGGGCAGTACTTC
>TRBJ2-7|TRBV5-4|.|TRBD2
CASSWEGPYEQYF
TGTGCCAGCAGCTGGGAGGGCCCCTACGAGCAGTACTTC
>TRBJ2-1|TRBV5-6|.|.
CASSLGPERLREQFF
TGTGCCAGCAGCTTGGGTCCCGAGCGTCTGCGGGAGCAGTTCTTC
>TRBJ1-1|TRBV10-3|.|.
CAISGSGKTEAFF
TGTGCCATCAGTGGATCAGGTAAGACTGAAGCTTTCTTT
>TRBJ1-2|TRBV28|few|TRBD1
CALKSIDVGQGYGYTF
TGTGCCCTAAAATCTATCGACGTTGGACAGGGGTATGGCTACACCTTC
>TRBJ2-7|TRBV9|.|.
CASSASGLREQYF
TGTGCCAGCAGCGCTTCAGGGCTCCGTGAGCAGTACTTC
>TRBJ2-3|TRBV4-1|.|TRBD1
CASSQRSDRLTDTQYF
TGCGCCAGCAGCCAAAGGTCGGACAGGCTCACAGATACGCAGTATTTT
>TRBJ2-1|TRBV9|.|.
CASSVTRSSYHNEQFF
TGTGCCAGCAGCGTAACCCGTTCTAGCTACCACAATGAGCAGTTCTTC
>TRBJ1-4|TRBV19|.|.
CASTMGPNEKLFF
TGTGCCAGTACCATGGGCCCCAATGAAAAACTGTTTTTT
>TRBJ1-2|TRBV28|once|.
CASNKSGWSCTF
TGTGCCAGCAACAAATCGGGGTGGAGCTGCACCTTC
>TRBJ2-1|TRBV13|.|.
CASLLAERAYNEQFF
TGTGCCAGCCTCCTGGCAGAGAGGGCCTACAATGAGCAGTTCTTC
>TRBJ2-1|TRBV2|.|.
CASTHRQSSYNEQFF
TGTGCCAGCACGCACCGACAGAGCTCCTACAATGAGCAGTTCTTC
>TRBJ2-3|TRBV6-6|.|.
CASSYVRLASTDTQYF
TGTGCCAGCAGTTACGTCAGGCTAGCGAGCACAGATACGCAGTATTTT
>TRBJ1-6|TRBV5-4|.|.
CASSLDLEANSPLHF
TGTGCCAGCAGCCTAGATTTGGAGGCTAATTCACCCCTCCACTTT
>TRBJ1-1|TRBV19|once|.
CASSIRRDSNTEAFF
TGTGCCAGTAGTATCCGCCGGGACTCGAACACTGAAGCTTTCTTT
>TRBJ1-5|TRBV7-6|.|.
CASSLGQGPLSWPQHF
TGTGCCAGCAGCCTAGGGCAGGGCCCCTTGAGTTGGCCCCAGCATTTT
>TRBJ2-7|TRBV7-9|.|TRBD2
CASSGGLAGSYEQYF
TGTGCCAGCAGCGGGGGACTAGCGGGTTCCTACGAGCAGTACTTC
>TRBJ2-3|TRBV11-3|.|.
CASSLRGSTDTQYF
TGTGCCAGCAGCTTACGGGGGTCCACAGATACGCAGTATTTT
>TRBJ2-1|TRBV4-1|.|TRBD2
CASSLRDYQFF
TGCGCCAGCAGCCTCCGGGACTACCAGTTCTTC
>TRBJ2-7|TRBV14|.|TRBD1
CASSHRDRGRYEQYF
TGTGCCAGCAGCCACCGGGACAGGGGACGCTACGAGCAGTACTTC
>TRBJ2-7|TRBV5-1|.|.
CASSLALSLRSEQYF
TGCGCCAGCAGCTTGGCCCTGTCTTTGCGTAGCGAGCAGTACTTC
>TRBJ1-3|TRBV18|.|.
CASSPHPPSSGNTIYF
TGTGCCAGCTCACCACATCCCCCGAGCTCTGGAAACACCATATATTTT
>TRBJ2-1|TRBV27|.|.
CASSLGGSSYNEQFF
TGTGCCAGCAGTTTAGGCGGGTCCTCCTACAATGAGCAGTTCTTC